This T cell receptor beta chain was sequenced in a study of CD8 T cells in Susac syndrome. TEMRA cells were FACS-enriched, while CD8+ and CD4+ T cells were negatively isolated. The length of the CDR3 is 14 residues. The germline V and J ends were trimmed by 1 base and 6 bases, with 11 bases remaining between them. Germline-derived CDR1 and CDR2 are LGHNT and FRNRAP. About 0.45 to 1 ug RNA was reverse transcribed with random hexamers. Amplification of TCR beta CDR3 was carried out by immunoSEQ multiplex PCR, which covered 54 Vbeta and 13 Jbeta segments. From the immunoSEQ multiplex PCR reads, TCRdb called clonotypes with MiXCR, one entry per CDR3 protein. The sample consists of roughly 120,000 distinct CDR3 sequences, 94% of them appearing once.

This clonotype originated in a human donor with multiple sclerosis. The rearrangement links TRBV12-5 to TRBJ2-3, with unresolved D. Sequences were obtained from CD4+ T cells from PBMCs. As DNA, the CDR3 is TGTGCTAGTGGTTTGGGGAACCTGTTGGATACGCAGTATTTT. Translating it yields CASGLGNLLDTQYF.